The 27 T cell receptor beta chains reported below all come from one sample, sequenced in a study of Graves' ophthalmopathy and Graves' hyperthyroidism. Amplification targeted the TCR beta CDR3 regions, with RNA transcripts as the source material. HTBI-primed RT-PCR formed the first round, and a multiplex PCR formed the second. From the multiplex PCR reads, TCRdb called clonotypes with MiXCR, one entry per CDR3 protein. The repertoire holds hundreds of thousands of distinct CDR3 sequences, with about 44% as singletons. Sequenced sample: peripheral blood. The source of these receptors is an adult man with Graves' ophthalmopathy.

At least ten counts were recorded for this clonotype. This chain joins TRBV2 and TRBJ1-6; 8 bases fit TRBD1. After removal of 6 bases from V and 7 bases from J, the junction contained 14 bases not matched to a gene. Germline V gene sequence: CDR1 SNHLY, CDR2 FYNNEI. The length of the CDR3 is 17 residues. The CDR3 protein is CASRGRQGRGINSPLHF. As DNA, the CDR3 is TGTGCCAGCAGAGGCAGACAGGGGAGGGGTATAAATTCACCCCTCCACTTT.

The sample holds many counts of this clonotype. The V call is TRBV2, the J call TRBJ1-6; 7 nucleotides match TRBD1. The J segment lost 9 bases and the V segment lost 7 bases, leaving 15 bases of the junction unmatched. CDR1 is SNHLY and CDR2 is FYNNEI in the germline V gene. CDR3 length equals 16 residues. The CDR3 here is CASNRIKGAGISPLHF. The CDR3 nucleotides read TGTGCCAGCAATCGAATTAAGGGGGCAGGAATTTCACCCCTCCACTTT.

This clonotype was observed at least ten times. This may be a read error, as it is one base from a much larger clone. This chain links TRBV9 with TRBJ2-7; D call uncertain. V dropped 2 bases and J dropped 0 bases, with 3 bases sitting between them. CDR1 SGDLS and CDR2 YYNGEE come from the germline V gene. The length of the CDR3 is 12 residues. The CDR3 here is CASSVNSYEQYF. In DNA, the CDR3 is TGTGCCAGCAGCGTGAACTCCTACGAGCAGTACTTC.

This clonotype was seen more than once but under ten times. The V call is TRBV5-1, the J call TRBJ2-7; 7 bases agree with TRBD1. The germline V gene encodes CDR1 SGHRS and CDR2 YFSETQ. After removal of 1 base from V and 9 bases from J, the junction contained 13 bases not matched to a gene. CDR3 length: 15 residues. CDR3 loop: CASSLNGQDGLGQYF. CDR3 nucleotide sequence: TGCGCCAGCAGCTTGAATGGACAGGACGGACTCGGGCAGTACTTC.

In this sample, this clonotype turned up a few times. This chain links TRBV2 with TRBJ2-5; tentative D call: TRBD2 (6 bases). The V end was cut by 1 base, the J end by 2 bases, with 14 bases between. The CDR3 runs 16 residues. Germline CDR1 reads SNHLY; CDR2 reads FYNNEI. DNA for the CDR3: TGTGCCAGCAGTGAAGGGAGGGAACAAATTCAAGAGACCCAGTACTTC. Translating it yields CASSEGREQIQETQYF.

CDR3 nucleotide sequence: TGTGCCAGCGAGCTACGGAACGAGCAGTACTTC. Amino acid sequence: CASELRNEQYF. The chain joins TRBV10-3 to TRBJ2-7, with no clear D. Per germline, CDR1 ENHRY and CDR2 SYGVKD. The CDR3 is 11 amino acids. V gave up 10 bases and J gave up 5 bases, with 12 bases separating them.

As concerns this clonotype: A single base separates this from a much larger clone, so it may be a read error. The chain joins TRBV7-2 to TRBJ1-4; the match to TRBD1 covers 10 bases. This CDR3 is built from 16 residues. Germline CDR1 and CDR2: SGHTA and FQGNSA. As DNA, the CDR3 is TGTGACAGCACCCCGGGACAGGGGTTGATGAATGAAAAACTGTTTTTT. It codes for CDSTPGQGLMNEKLFF.

Turning to this clonotype: The junction does not match germline at one end; this may be a read error. The chain links TRBV24-1 to TRBJ1-5; D gene uncertain. CDR3 length: 13 amino acids. Germline CDR1 is KGHDR and CDR2 is SFDVKD. CDR3: CASSEGPDQPQHF. The CDR3 coding sequence is TGTGCCAGCAGTGAAGGGCCCGATCAGCCCCAGCATTTT.

This clonotype was found many times. The chain uses TRBV9 and TRBJ1-6, with 11 bases identical to TRBD1. J lost 12 bases, V lost 4 bases, and 9 bases had no gene match. Per germline, CDR1 SGDLS and CDR2 YYNGEE. The CDR3 runs 15 residues. The CDR3 DNA sequence: TGTGCCAGCAGCTCGAGGACAGGGGGCACGGTACCCCTCCACTTT. Its protein product is CASSSRTGGTVPLHF.

The chain carries TRBV7-6 and TRBJ1-2, with D possibly matching TRBD1 (6 bases). CDR1 is SGHVS, CDR2 FNYEAQ, per germline. With 6 bases removed from V and 3 bases from J, the gap between germline ends came to 17 bases. The CDR3 sequence is 15 residues long. CDR3 in DNA: TGTGCCAGCAGGCTGGAACAGGGTATCGACTATGGCTACACCTTC. This translates into CASRLEQGIDYGYTF.

V is TRBV20-1 and J is TRBJ2-5, with 9 bases lining up with TRBD2. CDR1 and CDR2 from the germline V gene are DFQATT and SNEGSKA (reference sequence). This CDR3 is 14 amino acids long. After removal of 5 bases from V and 2 bases from J, the junction contained 6 bases not matched to a gene. CDR3 in amino acids: CSAPDSGRQETQYF. The CDR3 nucleotides are TGCAGTGCTCCCGACAGCGGGAGGCAAGAGACCCAGTACTTC.

The chain joins TRBV28 to TRBJ1-2; D remains ambiguous. CDR3 length equals 13 residues. CDR1 and CDR2 from the germline V gene are MDHEN and SYDVKM. Between the trimmed V and J ends, which lost 5 bases and 8 bases, there was a span of 15 bases. For the CDR3, the DNA is TGTGCCAGCAGTGCCTGGACGGCTTTCGGCTACACCTTC. It is translated as CASSAWTAFGYTF.

Concerning this clonotype itself: A single base separates this from a much larger clone, so it may be a read error. The gene calls are TRBV10-2 and TRBJ2-2, with a possible D match to TRBD1 (7 bases). This CDR3 contains 13 residues. Germline V gene sequence: CDR1 WSHSY, CDR2 SAAADI. CDR3 protein: CAINQGGTGEPFF. Here the CDR3 DNA reads TGTGCCATCAACCAGGGGGGAACCGGGGAGCCGTTTTTT.

The chain has TRBV11-1 and TRBJ2-3; D call uncertain. CDR3 length: 14 amino acids. With 1 base removed from V and 2 bases from J, the gap between germline ends came to 7 bases. The germline CDR1 and CDR2 sequences are SGHAT and FQDESV (reference sequence). CDR3 sequence reads: CASSLGYNTDTQYF. The DNA of the CDR3 is TGTGCCAGCAGCTTAGGATACAACACAGATACGCAGTATTTT. The variable domain in full, completed from reference TRBV11-1 and TRBJ2-3, reads EAEVAQSPRYKITEKSQAVAFWCDPISGHATLYWYRQILGQGPELLVQFQDESVVDDSQLPKDRFSAERLKGVDSTLKIQPAELGDSAMYLCASSLGYNTDTQYFGPGTRLTVL.

This chain joins TRBV28 and TRBJ2-5; D gene unclear. CDR3 size: 11 residues. V gave up 4 bases and J gave up 7 bases, with 7 bases separating them. Germline values: CDR1 MDHEN, CDR2 SYDVKM. DNA for the CDR3: TGTGCCAGCAGTTCGGCGAGGACCCAGTACTTC. The encoded protein is CASSSARTQYF.

This chain uses TRBV3-1 with TRBJ2-7; 7 bases align to TRBD1. V dropped 4 bases and J dropped 4; count of bases not matched to a gene: 4. Germline CDR1 LGHDT, CDR2 YNNKEL (reference sequence). The CDR3 runs to 13 residues. CDR3 DNA: TGTGCCAGCAGCCTCAACAGGGGTTACGAGCAGTACTTC. It specifies CASSLNRGYEQYF.

V usage is TRBV25-1 and J usage is TRBJ2-2; a weak D match, TRBD2 (6 bases). In germline, CDR1 is MGHDK, CDR2 SYGVNS. This CDR3 comprises 15 residues. With 5 bases removed from V and 4 bases from J, the gap between germline ends came to 14 bases. CDR3 DNA: TGTGCCAGCAGTTACTTGGCGGGAACCACCGGGGAGCTGTTTTTT. It translates to CASSYLAGTTGELFF.

This clonotype was picked up a small number of times. V is TRBV5-6 and J is TRBJ1-6; D unresolved. The CDR3 covers 13 residues. CDR1 is SGHDT and CDR2 is YYEEEE in the germline V gene. Deletions cut 5 bases from V and 6 bases from J, with 9 bases between. CDR3 sequence reads: CASRETVNSPLHF. CDR3 coding DNA: TGTGCCAGCAGGGAAACGGTTAATTCACCCCTCCACTTT.

The V and J genes are TRBV5-6 and TRBJ2-5, with 12 nucleotides matching TRBD1. Trimming at V came to 4 bases and at J to 0 bases, leaving 4 bases not matched to a gene. Germline V gene sequence: CDR1 SGHDT, CDR2 YYEEEE. CDR3 size: 16 residues. The DNA for the CDR3 is TGTGCCAGCAGCGGGACAGGGGGCAGGTACCAAGAGACCCAGTACTTC. It is translated as CASSGTGGRYQETQYF.

The rearrangement links TRBV19 to TRBJ1-1; a possible D gene is TRBD1 (6 bases). V was pared by 4 bases and J by 9 bases, with 18 bases between. The CDR3 sequence is 14 residues long. Germline V gene lookup returns CDR1 LNHDA and CDR2 SQIVND (reference sequence). The DNA for the CDR3 is TGTGCCAGTAGTAGAAATCAGGACAGAGCGCAAGCTTTCTTT. Translated, it gives CASSRNQDRAQAFF. The whole variable domain, filled in from reference TRBV19 and TRBJ1-1, reads DGGITQSPKYLFRKEGQNVTLSCEQNLNHDAMYWYRQDPGQGLRLIYYSQIVNDFQKGDIAEGYSVSREKKESFPLTVTSAQKNPTAFYLCASSRNQDRAQAFFGQGTRLTVV.

The sample holds many counts of this clonotype. The CDR3 here is CASSPKPDAPYGYTF. CDR3 DNA sequence: TGTGCCAGCAGCCCGAAGCCAGACGCGCCCTATGGCTACACCTTC. The rearrangement uses TRBV7-6 and TRBJ1-2; D is unresolved. Germline V lookup: CDR1 SGHVS, CDR2 FNYEAQ. Trimming stripped 5 bases from V and 4 bases from J, with 17 bases between. CDR3 length: 15 residues.

The J gene is TRBJ2-7, the V gene TRBV7-2; 7 bases match TRBD1. This CDR3 spans 17 amino acids. CDR1 and CDR2 (germline): SGHTA, FQGNSA. The trim removed 5 bases at V and 7 bases at J, leaving 20 bases unmatched. In DNA form, the CDR3 reads TGTGCCAGCAGCCAAGATCTCAGGCCAGGGGGAATGCAAGAGCAGTACTTC. Translating it yields CASSQDLRPGGMQEQYF.

The chain joins TRBV11-2 to TRBJ2-7, with 8 bases fitting TRBD1. Germline loops: CDR1 SGHAT, CDR2 FQNNGV. The CDR3 has 13 amino acids. Unmatched junction bases numbered 5, after V lost 7 bases and J lost 3 bases. CDR3 region: CASTIGQGYEQYF. In DNA, the CDR3 is TGTGCCAGCACCATAGGACAGGGCTACGAGCAGTACTTC.

This clonotype was counted many times. The chain has TRBV10-3 and TRBJ1-5; D is ambiguous. The CDR3 extends over 13 amino acids. Germline V CDR1 and CDR2: ENHRY, SYGVKD. V was pared by 1 base and J by 4 bases, with 5 bases between. DNA for the CDR3: TGTGCCATCAGTGAGTATGGGAATCAGCCCCAGCATTTT. Amino acids: CAISEYGNQPQHF.

This clonotype was counted only a few times. CDR3 amino acids: CASSLNQYF. The CDR3 nucleotides are TGTGCCAGCAGCTTAAACCAGTACTTC. The chain has TRBV7-9 and TRBJ2-5; D not resolved. The V gene's germline CDR1 is SEHNR and CDR2 FQNEAQ (reference sequence). There are 9 residues in the CDR3. V was trimmed by 2 bases and J by 10 bases, leaving 2 bases between them.

The chain links TRBV10-2 to TRBJ2-3; D not certain. The CDR3 spans 13 residues. V lost 10 bases to trimming and J lost 1 base, with 12 bases between them. The germline V gene encodes CDR1 WSHSY and CDR2 SAAADI. The CDR3 nucleotides read TGCGCCACCTCAACACTTCGCACAGATACGCAGTATTTT. Translated, it gives CATSTLRTDTQYF.

Ten or more counts support this clonotype. This rearrangement joins TRBV6-5 to TRBJ1-1, with 8 bases fitting TRBD1. This CDR3 has 15 amino acids. The ends lost 0 bases at V and 1 base at J; junction bases unmatched: 1. From germline, CDR1 is MNHEY and CDR2 SVGAGI. The CDR3 DNA sequence: TGTGCCAGCAGTTACTCAGACAGGGGGAACACTGAAGCTTTCTTT. Protein sequence: CASSYSDRGNTEAFF.